This TCR beta chain was recovered during a study of blood T cell repertoires in COVID-19. Overall study: Both acute and convalescent COVID-19 samples were obtained from the United States, Italy and Spain. PBMCs, B-cell-depleted T cells, or T cells provided the cDNA or gDNA that made up the material.

Authors' data handling: Counts of nucleated cells, estimated from reference gene primer amplification, were obtained. Method: immunoSEQ multiplex PCR; TCRdb's copy keeps in-frame clones and lacks some. That table is the source of V, J and clone size, and D and trimming were worked out from the DNA. The table lists under 200,000 clones, 90% of them singletons. The sample comprised peripheral blood. The sequence was obtained from a middle-aged man with acute or convalescent COVID-19.

CDR3 coding DNA: TGTGCCAGCAGTTACCGCCGGGAGGGGGCGGGAGATACGCAGTATTTT. Amino acid sequence: CASSYRREGAGDTQYF. The rearrangement links TRBV6-2 or TRBV6-3 to TRBJ2-3, with D maybe TRBD2 (8 bases). Trimming shortened V by 2 bases and J by 5 bases, and 17 bases separated the two germline ends. Germline V gives CDR1 MNHEY, CDR2 SVGEGT. The CDR3 totals 16 residues.